The T cell receptor (beta chain) described here comes from a study of blood T cell repertoires in COVID-19. Looking at the study overall: Collection of acute and convalescent COVID-19 samples took place in the United States, Italy and Spain. In each case, the material was cDNA or gDNA derived from T cells, B-cell-depleted T cells, or PBMCs.

In the authors' workflow: From reference gene primer amplification, estimates of nucleated cell counts were derived. Here immunoSEQ multiplex PCR was the method, and the copy in TCRdb shows in-frame clones only, minus some. The V and J calls and clone size were taken over from that table, and D and trimming were inferred from the DNA. The sample records about 120,000 clones, 75% to 90% being singletons. From germline, CDR1 is SGHRS and CDR2 YFSETQ. The V and J ends lost 2 bases and 0 bases respectively, with 14 bases between them. The CDR3 loop spans 17 amino acids. J is TRBJ2-2 and V is TRBV5-1; a possible D gene is TRBD2 (6 bases). The source is a woman in her 70s with acute or convalescent COVID-19. Material for sequencing was peripheral blood. CDR3 DNA: TGCGCCAGCAGCTTTCCCGGGGCGGGGACGAACACCGGGGAGCTGTTTTTT. Translated, it gives CASSFPGAGTNTGELFF. The entire variable domain, with the rest obtained from reference TRBV5-1 and TRBJ2-2, is as follows: KAGVTQTPRYLIKTRGQQVTLSCSPISGHRSVSWYQQTPGQGLQFLFEYFSETQRNKGNFPGRFSGRQFSNSRSEMNVSTLELGDSALYLCASSFPGAGTNTGELFFGEGSRLTVL.